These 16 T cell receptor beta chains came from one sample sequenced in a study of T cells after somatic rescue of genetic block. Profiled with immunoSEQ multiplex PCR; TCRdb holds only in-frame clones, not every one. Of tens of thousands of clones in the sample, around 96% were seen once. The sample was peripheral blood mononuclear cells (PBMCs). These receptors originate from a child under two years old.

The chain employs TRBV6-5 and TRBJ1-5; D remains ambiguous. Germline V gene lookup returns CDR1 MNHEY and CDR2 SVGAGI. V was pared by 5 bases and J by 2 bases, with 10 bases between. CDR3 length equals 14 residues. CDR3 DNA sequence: TGTGCCAGCAGTGAAATTGGGGGCAATCAGCCCCAGCATTTT. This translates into CASSEIGGNQPQHF.

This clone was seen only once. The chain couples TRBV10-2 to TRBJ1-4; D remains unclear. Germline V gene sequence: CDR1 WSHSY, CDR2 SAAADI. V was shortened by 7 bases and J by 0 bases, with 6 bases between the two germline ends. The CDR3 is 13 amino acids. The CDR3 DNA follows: TGCGCCAGCAAACCTGCAACTAATGAAAAACTGTTTTTT. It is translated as CASKPATNEKLFF.

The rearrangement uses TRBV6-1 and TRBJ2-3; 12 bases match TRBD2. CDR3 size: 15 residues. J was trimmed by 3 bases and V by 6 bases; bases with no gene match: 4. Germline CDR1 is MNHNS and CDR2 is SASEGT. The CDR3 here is CASSSGLAGTDTQYF. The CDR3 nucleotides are TGTGCCAGCAGCTCTGGACTAGCGGGGACAGATACGCAGTATTTT.

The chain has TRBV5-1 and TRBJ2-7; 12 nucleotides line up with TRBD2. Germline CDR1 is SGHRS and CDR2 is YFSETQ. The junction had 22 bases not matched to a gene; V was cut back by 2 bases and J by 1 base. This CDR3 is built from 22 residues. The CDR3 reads CASSLYPPRAGGTSGWSYEQYF. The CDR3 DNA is TGCGCCAGCAGCTTATATCCCCCCAGGGCAGGGGGGACTAGCGGGTGGTCCTACGAGCAGTACTTC.

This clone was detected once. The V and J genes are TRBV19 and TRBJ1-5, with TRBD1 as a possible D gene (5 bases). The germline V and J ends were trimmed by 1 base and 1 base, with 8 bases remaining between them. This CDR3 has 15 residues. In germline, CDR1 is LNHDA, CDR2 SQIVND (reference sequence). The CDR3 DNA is TGTGCCAGTAGTATAGGAAGGGACAGCAATCAGCCCCAGCATTTT. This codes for CASSIGRDSNQPQHF.

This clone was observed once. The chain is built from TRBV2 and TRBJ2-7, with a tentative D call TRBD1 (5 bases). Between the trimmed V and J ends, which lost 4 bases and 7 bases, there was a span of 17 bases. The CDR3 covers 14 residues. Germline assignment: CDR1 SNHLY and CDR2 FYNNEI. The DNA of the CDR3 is TGTGCCAGCAGTGGAGTAGGCCGGGCAGGGGAGCAGTACTTC. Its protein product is CASSGVGRAGEQYF.

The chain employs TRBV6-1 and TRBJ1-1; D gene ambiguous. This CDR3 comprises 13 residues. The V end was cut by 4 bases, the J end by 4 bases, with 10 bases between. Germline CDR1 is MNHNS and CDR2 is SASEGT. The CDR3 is CASSAQTSTEAFF. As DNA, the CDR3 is TGTGCCAGCAGTGCACAGACCTCCACTGAAGCTTTCTTT.

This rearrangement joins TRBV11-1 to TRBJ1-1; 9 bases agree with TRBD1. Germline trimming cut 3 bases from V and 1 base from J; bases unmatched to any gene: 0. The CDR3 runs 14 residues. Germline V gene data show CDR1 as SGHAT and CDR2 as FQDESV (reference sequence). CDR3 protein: CASSLDRGNTEAFF. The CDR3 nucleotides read TGTGCCAGCAGCTTGGACAGGGGGAACACTGAAGCTTTCTTT.

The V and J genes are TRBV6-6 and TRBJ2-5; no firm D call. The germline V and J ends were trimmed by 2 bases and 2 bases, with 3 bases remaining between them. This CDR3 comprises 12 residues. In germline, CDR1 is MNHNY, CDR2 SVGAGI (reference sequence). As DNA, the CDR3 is TGTGCCAGCAGTTACGCACAAGAGACCCAGTACTTC. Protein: CASSYAQETQYF.

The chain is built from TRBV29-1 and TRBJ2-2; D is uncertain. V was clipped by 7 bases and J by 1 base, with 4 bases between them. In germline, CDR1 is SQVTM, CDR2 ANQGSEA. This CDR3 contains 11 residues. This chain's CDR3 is CSGQNTGELFF. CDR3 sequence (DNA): TGCAGCGGACAGAACACCGGGGAGCTGTTTTTT.

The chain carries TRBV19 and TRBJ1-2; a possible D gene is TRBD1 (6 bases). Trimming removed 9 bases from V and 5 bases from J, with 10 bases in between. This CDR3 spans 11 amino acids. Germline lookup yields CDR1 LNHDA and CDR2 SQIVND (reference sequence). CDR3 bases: TGTGCCAGACCAGGGGTTTATGGCTACACCTTC. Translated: CARPGVYGYTF. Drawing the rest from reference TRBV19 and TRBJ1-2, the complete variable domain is DGGITQSPKYLFRKEGQNVTLSCEQNLNHDAMYWYRQDPGQGLRLIYYSQIVNDFQKGDIAEGYSVSREKKESFPLTVTSAQKNPTAFYLCARPGVYGYTFGSGTRLTVV.

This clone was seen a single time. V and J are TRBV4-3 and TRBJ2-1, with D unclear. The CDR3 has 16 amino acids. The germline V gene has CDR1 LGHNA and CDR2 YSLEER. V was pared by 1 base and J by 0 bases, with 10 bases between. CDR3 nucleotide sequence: TGCGCCAGCAGCCAAGGAAGGGCAAGCTCCTACAATGAGCAGTTCTTC. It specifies CASSQGRASSYNEQFF.

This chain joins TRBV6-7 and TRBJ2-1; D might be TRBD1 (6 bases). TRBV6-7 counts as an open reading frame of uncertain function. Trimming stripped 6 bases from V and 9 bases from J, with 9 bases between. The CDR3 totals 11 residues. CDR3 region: CASSLQGEQFF. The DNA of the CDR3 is TGTGCCAGCAGCCTACAGGGTGAGCAGTTCTTC.

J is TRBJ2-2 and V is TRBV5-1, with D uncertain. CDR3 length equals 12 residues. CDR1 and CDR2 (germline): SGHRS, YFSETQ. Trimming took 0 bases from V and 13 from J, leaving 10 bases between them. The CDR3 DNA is TGCGCCAGCAGCTTGGATCCGCCCCGGCTGTTTTTT. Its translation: CASSLDPPRLFF.

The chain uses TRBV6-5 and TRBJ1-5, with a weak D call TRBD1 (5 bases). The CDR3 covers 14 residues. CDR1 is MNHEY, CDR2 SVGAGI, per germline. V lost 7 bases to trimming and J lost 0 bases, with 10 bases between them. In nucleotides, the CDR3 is TGTGCCAGCATGGGGCAATATAGCAATCAGCCCCAGCATTTT. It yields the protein CASMGQYSNQPQHF.

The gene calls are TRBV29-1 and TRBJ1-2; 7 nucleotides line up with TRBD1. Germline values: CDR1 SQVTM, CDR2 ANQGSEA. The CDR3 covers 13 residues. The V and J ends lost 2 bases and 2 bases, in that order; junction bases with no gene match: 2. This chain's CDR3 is CSVETGVNYGYTF. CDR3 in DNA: TGCAGCGTTGAAACAGGGGTAAACTATGGCTACACCTTC.